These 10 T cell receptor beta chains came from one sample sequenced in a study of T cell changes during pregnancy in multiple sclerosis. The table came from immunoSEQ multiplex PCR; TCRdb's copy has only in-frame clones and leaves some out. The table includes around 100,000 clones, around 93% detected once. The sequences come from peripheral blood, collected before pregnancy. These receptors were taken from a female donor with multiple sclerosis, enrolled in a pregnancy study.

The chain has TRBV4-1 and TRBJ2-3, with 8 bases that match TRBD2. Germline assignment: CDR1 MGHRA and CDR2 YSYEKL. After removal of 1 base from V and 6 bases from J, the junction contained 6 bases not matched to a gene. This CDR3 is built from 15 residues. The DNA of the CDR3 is TGCGCCAGCAGCCAAGCGCCTAGCGGGCGGGATACGCAGTATTTT. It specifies CASSQAPSGRDTQYF.

CDR3 loop: CASSPGTGYEKLFF. CDR3 nucleotide sequence: TGTGCCAGCAGTCCCGGGACAGGGTATGAAAAACTGTTTTTT. The V call is TRBV28, the J call TRBJ1-4, with 9 bases fitting TRBD1. V was pared by 5 bases and J by 6 bases, with 4 bases of the junction left unmatched. The CDR3 is made up of 14 amino acids. CDR1 is MDHEN and CDR2 is SYDVKM in the germline V gene.

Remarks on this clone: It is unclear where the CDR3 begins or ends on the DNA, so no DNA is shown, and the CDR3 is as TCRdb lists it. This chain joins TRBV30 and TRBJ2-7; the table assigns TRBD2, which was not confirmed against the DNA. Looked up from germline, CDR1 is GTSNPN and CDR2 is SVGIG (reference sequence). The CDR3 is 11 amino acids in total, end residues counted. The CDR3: CAWSVGSGTYF.

CDR3 in amino acids: CASSYPGGLALSGANVLTF. The CDR3 DNA is TGTGCCAGCAGCTACCCAGGGGGGCTAGCCCTATCTGGGGCCAACGTCCTGACTTTC. The chain couples TRBV7-8 to TRBJ2-6; D is perhaps TRBD1 (7 bases). Germline-derived CDR1 and CDR2 are SGHVS and FQNEAQ. CDR3 length: 19 residues. Trimming stripped 4 bases from V and 1 base from J, with 20 bases between.

For the CDR3, the DNA is TGTGCCAGCAGTCCCGTCCGGTCGGGAGGGACAGATACGCAGTATTTT. Translated, it gives CASSPVRSGGTDTQYF. J is TRBJ2-3 and V is TRBV7-6; 8 nucleotides line up with TRBD2. J lost 3 bases, V lost 6 bases, and 11 bases had no gene match. The germline V gene encodes CDR1 SGHVS and CDR2 FNYEAQ. There are 16 residues in the CDR3.

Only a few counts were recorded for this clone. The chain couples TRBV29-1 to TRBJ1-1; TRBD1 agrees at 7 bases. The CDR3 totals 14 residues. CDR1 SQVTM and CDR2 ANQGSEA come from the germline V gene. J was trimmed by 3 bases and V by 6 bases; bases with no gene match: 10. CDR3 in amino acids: CSVPPGGFHTEAFF. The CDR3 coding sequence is TGCAGCGTCCCACCAGGGGGGTTTCACACTGAAGCTTTCTTT.

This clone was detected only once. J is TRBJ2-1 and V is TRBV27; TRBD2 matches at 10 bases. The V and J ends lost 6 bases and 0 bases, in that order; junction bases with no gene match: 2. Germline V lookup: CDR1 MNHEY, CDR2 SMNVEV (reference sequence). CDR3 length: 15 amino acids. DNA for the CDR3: TGTGCCAGCAGCTCTAGCGGGAGCTCCTACAATGAGCAGTTCTTC. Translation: CASSSSGSSYNEQFF.

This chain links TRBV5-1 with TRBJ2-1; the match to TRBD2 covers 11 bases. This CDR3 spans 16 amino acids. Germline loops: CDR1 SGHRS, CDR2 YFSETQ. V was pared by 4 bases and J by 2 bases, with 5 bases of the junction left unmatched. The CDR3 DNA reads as TGCGCCAGCAGCCTAACTAGCGGGAGCCCCTACAATGAGCAGTTCTTC. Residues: CASSLTSGSPYNEQFF.

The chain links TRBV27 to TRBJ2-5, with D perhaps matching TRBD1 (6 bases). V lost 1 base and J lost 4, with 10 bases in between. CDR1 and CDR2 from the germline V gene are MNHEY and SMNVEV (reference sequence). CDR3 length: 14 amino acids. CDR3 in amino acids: CASSLLGAVETQYF. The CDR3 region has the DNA TGTGCCAGCAGTTTATTGGGGGCTGTAGAGACCCAGTACTTC.

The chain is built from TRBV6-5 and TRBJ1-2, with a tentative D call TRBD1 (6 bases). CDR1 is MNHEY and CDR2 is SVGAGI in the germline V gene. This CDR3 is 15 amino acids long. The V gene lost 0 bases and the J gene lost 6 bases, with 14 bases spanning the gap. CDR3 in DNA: TGTGCCAGCAGTTACTCGCTTCCAGGGGTTAATGGCTACACCTTC. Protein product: CASSYSLPGVNGYTF.